Sequencing of this T cell receptor beta chain was carried out in a study of blood T cell repertoires in COVID-19. Original handling: Reference gene primer amplification gave nucleated cell count estimates. Only in-frame clones appear in the TCRdb table, and some are missing; sequencing was by immunoSEQ multiplex PCR. V, J and clone size reflect that table, while D and trimming were determined from the DNA. The sample lists a few hundred thousand clones, 87% seen once, with about 6% in the top ten. Individuals aged about 18 to 95 years were recruited from 24 US areas. Recovered Cohort 3 donors showed two negative PCRs, clearance, or symptom resolution. Looked up from germline, CDR1 is SGHAT and CDR2 is FQNNGV. With V trimmed by 6 bases and J by 5 bases, 7 bases remained unmatched. The CDR3 sequence is 15 residues long.

The sequencing input was PBMCs or T cells enriched from blood (not recorded which). The gene calls are TRBV11-2 and TRBJ2-1, with 10 nucleotides matching TRBD2. This TCR derives from a woman in her thirties who had recovered from COVID-19. CDR3 amino acids: CASRPTSGVNNEQFF. The CDR3 DNA follows: TGTGCCAGCAGACCCACTAGCGGGGTCAACAATGAGCAGTTCTTC.